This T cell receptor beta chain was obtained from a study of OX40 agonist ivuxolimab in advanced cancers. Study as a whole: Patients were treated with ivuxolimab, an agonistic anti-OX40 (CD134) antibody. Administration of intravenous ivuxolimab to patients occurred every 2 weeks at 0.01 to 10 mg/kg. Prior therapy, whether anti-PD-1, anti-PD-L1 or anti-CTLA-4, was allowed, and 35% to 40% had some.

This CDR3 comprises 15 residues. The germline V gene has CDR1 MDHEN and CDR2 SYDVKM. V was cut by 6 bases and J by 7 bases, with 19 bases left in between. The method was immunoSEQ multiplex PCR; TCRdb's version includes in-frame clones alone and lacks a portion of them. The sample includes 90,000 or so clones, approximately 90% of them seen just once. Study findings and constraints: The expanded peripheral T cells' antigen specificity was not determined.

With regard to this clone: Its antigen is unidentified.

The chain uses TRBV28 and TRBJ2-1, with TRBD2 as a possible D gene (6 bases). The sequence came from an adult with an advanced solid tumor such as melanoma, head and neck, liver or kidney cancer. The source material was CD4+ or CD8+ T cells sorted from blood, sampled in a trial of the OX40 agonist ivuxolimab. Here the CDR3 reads CASSPGSGGRNEQFF. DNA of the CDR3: TGTGCCAGCAGCCCAGGTAGCGGAGGGAGGAATGAGCAGTTCTTC.